The entry that follows covers one TCR beta chain sequence. This entry belongs to a study of blood T cell repertoires in COVID-19. Study background: Samples came from the United States, Italy and Spain, spanning acute and convalescent COVID-19. PBMCs, B-cell-depleted T cells, or T cells provided the cDNA or gDNA that made up the material.

In the authors' workflow: Amplification of reference gene primers provided the estimated nucleated cell counts. Repertoires were generated with immunoSEQ multiplex PCR, while TCRdb's copy carries only in-frame clones and drops some. V and J calls and clone size are copied from that table; D and trimming were computed from the DNA. This sample has approximately 49,000 clones, with approximately 70% found just once. Between the trimmed V and J ends, which lost 4 bases and 1 base, there was a span of 13 bases. The CDR3 is made up of 15 amino acids. Germline V gives CDR1 LNHDA, CDR2 SQIVND (reference sequence).

The rearrangement links TRBV19 to TRBJ2-5, with a tentative D call TRBD2 (5 bases). Source material: peripheral blood. The source is a woman in her 70s with acute or convalescent COVID-19. The CDR3: CASSKADGIQETQYF. DNA for the CDR3: TGTGCCAGTAGTAAAGCCGACGGGATCCAAGAGACCCAGTACTTC.